One sample yielded the 31 T cell receptor beta chains listed below, sequenced in a study of T-cell reconstitution after alpha-beta-depleted transplantation in children. A TCRbeta library incorporating unique molecular identifiers was prepared. TCRdb fed the PCR reads into MiXCR, producing one record per CDR3 protein. The sample includes some 300,000 distinct CDR3 sequences, 10% to 13% of them seen just once. The material was PBMCs from the stem cell graft donor, obtained from the stem cell graft. All receptors come from a human donor who donated a stem cell graft to a child with acute lymphoblastic leukemia.

This clonotype was picked up many times. The V and J genes are TRBV20-1 and TRBJ2-7; 10 bases fit TRBD2. This CDR3 region has 19 residues. Trimming took 1 base from V and 6 from J; bases not matched to a gene: 21. From germline, CDR1 is DFQATT and CDR2 SNEGSKA (reference sequence). In DNA, the CDR3 is TGCAGTGCTAGAGGACTACAGGGTCTAGCGGGAGCCTATAAGTCCGAGCAGTACTTC. Protein: CSARGLQGLAGAYKSEQYF.

The V call is TRBV5-1, the J call TRBJ2-1; 9 nucleotides align to TRBD2. After removal of 3 bases from V and 5 bases from J, the junction contained 6 bases not matched to a gene. Germline V gene sequence: CDR1 SGHRS, CDR2 YFSETQ. The CDR3 totals 15 residues. DNA of the CDR3: TGCGCCAGCAGCTCTAGCGGGACGGCCAACAATGAGCAGTTCTTC. It specifies CASSSSGTANNEQFF.

The J gene is TRBJ2-1, the V gene TRBV15; D is unclear. Germline V gene data show CDR1 as LNHNV and CDR2 as YYDKDF (reference sequence). V was shortened by 3 bases and J by 2 bases, with 14 bases between the two germline ends. The length of the CDR3 is 16 residues. CDR3 DNA sequence: TGTGCCACCAGCAGGGAGCTAGGCAACGCCTACAATGAGCAGTTCTTC. Translation: CATSRELGNAYNEQFF.

V and J are TRBV12-5 and TRBJ2-3; 12 positions agree with TRBD1. Germline V lookup: CDR1 LGHNT, CDR2 FRNRAP. This CDR3 has 22 amino acids. With V trimmed by 2 bases and J by 2 bases, 20 bases remained unmatched. CDR3 nucleotide sequence: TGTGCTAGTGGTTTGTCCCCCAGACCGGGACAGGGGGCCAGGCGACCCACAGATACGCAGTATTTT. As protein: CASGLSPRPGQGARRPTDTQYF.

The CDR3 spells CSARIFSSGRANEQFF. CDR3 sequence (DNA): TGCAGTGCTAGGATCTTTTCTAGCGGGAGGGCCAATGAGCAGTTCTTC. J is TRBJ2-1 and V is TRBV20-1; 12 nucleotides align to TRBD2. The CDR3 consists of 16 residues. CDR1 is DFQATT, CDR2 SNEGSKA, per germline (reference sequence). The ends lost 3 bases at V and 6 bases at J; junction bases unmatched: 9.

Many counts were recorded for this clonotype. V usage is TRBV29-1 and J usage is TRBJ1-1; TRBD1 matches 7 bases. V trimming: 7 bases; J trimming: 0 bases; junction bases outside the gene matches: 11. CDR3 length: 15 amino acids. Germline assignment: CDR1 SQVTM and CDR2 ANQGSEA. The CDR3 DNA is TGCAGCGCCGCCTGGACAGGTGAGATGAACACTGAAGCTTTCTTT. Encoded protein: CSAAWTGEMNTEAFF.

This clonotype was counted many times. The chain joins TRBV7-2 to TRBJ2-2, with D uncertain. Germline CDR1 reads SGHTA; CDR2 reads FQGNSA. The CDR3 runs to 14 residues. Trimming took off 2 bases at V and 0 bases at J, with 4 bases between the two ends. The CDR3: CASSLPPNTGELFF. DNA for the CDR3: TGTGCCAGCAGCTTACCCCCGAACACCGGGGAGCTGTTTTTT.

Here the CDR3 DNA reads TGTGCCATCAGTGAGTCCTTGGGGGGATTACCTTACAATGAGCAGTTCTTC. As protein: CAISESLGGLPYNEQFF. The chain recombines TRBV10-3 with TRBJ2-1; TRBD2 is a possible D gene (6 bases). CDR3 length: 17 residues. The V end lost 0 bases, the J end lost 4 bases, and 16 bases lay between the germline ends. CDR1 and CDR2 from the germline V gene are ENHRY and SYGVKD.

This chain uses TRBV12-3 or TRBV12-4 with TRBJ1-2; TRBD1 is a possible D gene (6 bases). This CDR3 is 16 amino acids long. Deletions cut 7 bases from V and 7 bases from J, with 25 bases between. As DNA, the CDR3 is TGTGCCAGCACCCCACTCCTACAGGGTGAGGCTGGTGGCTACACCTTC. Translated: CASTPLLQGEAGGYTF.

This rearrangement joins TRBV12-3 or TRBV12-4 to TRBJ1-1, with D possibly TRBD1 on 5 matching bases. The CDR3 is 11 residues long. The V end lost 5 bases, the J end lost 7 bases, and 8 bases lay between the germline ends. The CDR3 is CASSRGLEAFF. CDR3 sequence (DNA): TGTGCCAGCAGTCGGGGCCTTGAAGCTTTCTTT.

The V and J genes are TRBV9 and TRBJ2-1; 12 bases are a match to TRBD2. The CDR3 loop spans 17 amino acids. Germline V gene sequence: CDR1 SGDLS, CDR2 YYNGEE. Trimming removed 0 bases from V and 9 bases from J; junction bases left unmatched: 10. This CDR3 reads CASSVAGLAGGYGEQFF. CDR3 DNA: TGTGCCAGCAGCGTAGCTGGTCTAGCGGGAGGGTATGGTGAGCAGTTCTTC.

This clonotype was seen a few times. This chain connects TRBV15 to TRBJ2-3; no clear D gene. CDR1 and CDR2 (germline): LNHNV, YYDKDF (reference sequence). The CDR3 is made up of 15 amino acids. V lost 1 base and J lost 2, with 10 bases in between. The CDR3, as DNA: TGTGCCACCAGCAGAGGAATTGCCCCCACAGATACGCAGTATTTT. Its translation is CATSRGIAPTDTQYF. Complete variable domain (other parts from reference TRBV15 and TRBJ2-3): DAMVIQNPRYQVTQFGKPVTLSCSQTLNHNVMYWYQQKSSQAPKLLFHYYDKDFNNEADTPDNFQSRRPNTSFCFLDIRSPGLGDTAMYLCATSRGIAPTDTQYFGPGTRLTVL.

This clonotype has a count of ten or more. CDR3 sequence reads: CASSASGRALGPDTQYF. The CDR3 DNA reads as TGTGCCAGCAGCGCTAGCGGGAGGGCCTTAGGACCAGATACGCAGTATTTT. The chain employs TRBV9 and TRBJ2-3; 12 bases agree with TRBD2. CDR1 is SGDLS and CDR2 is YYNGEE in the germline V gene. CDR3 length: 17 residues. V was pared by 3 bases and J by 4 bases, with 9 bases of the junction left unmatched. The full variable domain, with the rest looked up from reference TRBV9 and TRBJ2-3, is DSGVTQTPKHLITATGQRVTLRCSPRSGDLSVYWYQQSLDQGLQFLIQYYNGEERAKGNILERFSAQQFPDLHSELNLSSLELGDSALYFCASSASGRALGPDTQYFGPGTRLTVL.

The J gene is TRBJ2-3, the V gene TRBV9; D is unclear. Trimming removed 2 bases from V and 2 bases from J, with 9 bases in between. Germline V lookup: CDR1 SGDLS, CDR2 YYNGEE. CDR3 length equals 14 residues. Written as DNA, the CDR3 is TGTGCCAGCAGCGTGCAGGACCCCACAGATACGCAGTATTTT. Amino acid sequence: CASSVQDPTDTQYF.

V gene TRBV11-1 combines with J gene TRBJ1-1, with TRBD1 matching over 7 bases. V was clipped by 4 bases and J by 1 base; unmatched bases: 9. The CDR3 length is 16 residues. Germline-derived CDR1 and CDR2 are SGHAT and FQDESV (reference sequence). CDR3 DNA sequence: TGTGCCAGCAGCTCCGAACAGGGGAAAAGGAACACTGAAGCTTTCTTT. Translated, it gives CASSSEQGKRNTEAFF.

The rearrangement links TRBV11-2 to TRBJ2-4; tentatively, D is TRBD2 (6 bases). Germline V lookup: CDR1 SGHAT, CDR2 FQNNGV. The V end was cut by 5 bases, the J end by 0 bases, with 20 bases between. CDR3 length: 18 residues. The CDR3 DNA reads TGTGCCAGCAGCGCCCTCCCTCCGGGAGCCGGAGCCAAAAACATTCAGTACTTC. Protein product: CASSALPPGAGAKNIQYF.

This clonotype showed up many times. V gene TRBV7-2 combines with J gene TRBJ2-7, with D unresolved. Between the trimmed V and J ends, which lost 5 bases and 3 bases, there was a span of 11 bases. The CDR3 consists of 13 residues. Germline lookup yields CDR1 SGHTA and CDR2 FQGNSA. Written as DNA, the CDR3 is TGTGCCAGCAGCGCCTCCACCTACTACGAGCAGTACTTC. It is translated as CASSASTYYEQYF.

J is TRBJ2-7 and V is TRBV7-8; possibly TRBD2 for D (5 bases). This CDR3 spans 13 amino acids. Trimming stripped 6 bases from V and 4 bases from J, with 13 bases between. The germline CDR1 and CDR2 sequences are SGHVS and FQNEAQ. CDR3 nucleotides: TGTGCCAGCAGTTTTTCGGGGTCTTACGAGCAGTACTTC. Translating it yields CASSFSGSYEQYF.

This clonotype has only a few counts. The V call is TRBV5-1, the J call TRBJ2-7; no clear D gene. The length of the CDR3 is 13 residues. The V and J ends lost 7 bases and 3 bases respectively, with 14 bases between them. CDR1 is SGHRS, CDR2 YFSETQ, per germline. The CDR3 region is CASAANRDYEQYF. The DNA for the CDR3 is TGCGCCAGCGCCGCGAACAGAGACTACGAGCAGTACTTC.

The sample holds a few counts of this clonotype. The chain recombines TRBV20-1 with TRBJ2-3; TRBD2 is a possible D gene (6 bases). There are 17 residues in the CDR3. Trimming took 4 bases from V and 0 from J, leaving 20 bases between them. Per germline, CDR1 DFQATT and CDR2 SNEGSKA (reference sequence). This CDR3 is CSAIPGGSVPSTDTQYF. The DNA of the CDR3 is TGCAGTGCTATTCCCGGAGGGAGCGTACCCAGCACAGATACGCAGTATTTT.

This clonotype was found many times. The rearrangement joins TRBV5-1 to TRBJ1-2; 8 bases agree with TRBD1. The CDR3 has 13 residues. Germline loops: CDR1 SGHRS, CDR2 YFSETQ. V gave up 4 bases and J gave up 8 bases; unmatched junction bases: 7. DNA for the CDR3: TGCGCCAGCAGCCCGGACAGGGTGAGGGGCTACACCTTC. Protein: CASSPDRVRGYTF.

This clonotype was recorded at least ten times. The chain has TRBV3-1 and TRBJ1-2; D gene uncertain. Deletions cut 6 bases from V and 3 bases from J, with 8 bases between. The CDR3 is 12 amino acids. The V gene's germline CDR1 is LGHDT and CDR2 YNNKEL (reference sequence). The DNA for the CDR3 is TGTGCCAGCAGTCCTTCGGACTATGGCTACACCTTC. This sequence encodes CASSPSDYGYTF.

This clonotype was seen ten or more times. V usage is TRBV20-1 and J usage is TRBJ2-3, with TRBD1 as a possible D gene (5 bases). The CDR3 consists of 13 residues. V was clipped by 3 bases and J by 1 base, with 8 bases between them. The germline gives CDR1 DFQATT, CDR2 SNEGSKA (reference sequence). CDR3 sequence: CSARLTGTDTQYF. For the CDR3, the DNA is TGCAGTGCTAGGCTGACAGGCACAGATACGCAGTATTTT.

This clonotype showed up just a few times. The chain employs TRBV4-3 and TRBJ1-2; D call uncertain. This CDR3 comprises 12 residues. The V end lost 2 bases, the J end lost 8 bases, and 9 bases lay between the germline ends. Looked up from germline, CDR1 is LGHNA and CDR2 is YSLEER. The CDR3 spells CASSQQLGGYTF. CDR3 nucleotides: TGCGCCAGCAGCCAACAACTTGGCGGCTACACCTTC.

This clonotype was counted at least ten times. J is TRBJ2-3 and V is TRBV27; 13 bases align to TRBD2. Unmatched junction bases numbered 16, after V lost 5 bases and J lost 2 bases. The germline V gene encodes CDR1 MNHEY and CDR2 SMNVEV (reference sequence). This CDR3 has 20 amino acids. For the CDR3, the DNA is TGTGCCAGCAGTGTCCAGGGGCTCGGACTAGCGGGAGCTGACACAGATACGCAGTATTTT. Its protein is CASSVQGLGLAGADTDTQYF.

This clonotype was counted only a few times. This chain joins TRBV27 and TRBJ1-5, with 7 bases matching TRBD1. V dropped 4 bases and J dropped 0; count of bases not matched to a gene: 0. CDR1 and CDR2 (germline): MNHEY, SMNVEV (reference sequence). The CDR3 runs to 14 residues. The CDR3 spells CASSWTGSNQPQHF. CDR3 DNA: TGTGCCAGCAGTTGGACAGGTAGCAATCAGCCCCAGCATTTT.

The chain links TRBV7-2 to TRBJ2-7; D perhaps matches TRBD2 (6 bases). The CDR3 loop spans 13 amino acids. Germline V gives CDR1 SGHTA, CDR2 FQGNSA. Between the trimmed V and J ends, which lost 8 bases and 2 bases, there was a span of 13 bases. The DNA of the CDR3 is TGTGCCAGCCAGGCGGGATCTACCTACGAGCAGTACTTC. This codes for CASQAGSTYEQYF.

This chain uses TRBV3-1 with TRBJ2-5; D is unclear. The CDR3 spans 14 residues. V was cut by 3 bases and J by 4 bases, with 12 bases left in between. The germline V gene has CDR1 LGHDT and CDR2 YNNKEL (reference sequence). The DNA of the CDR3 is TGTGCCAGCAGCCATCTACTTGGGTTAGAGACCCAGTACTTC. It codes for CASSHLLGLETQYF.

This clonotype was picked up a small number of times. The rearrangement uses TRBV11-2 and TRBJ2-4; the D is unclear. Germline lookup yields CDR1 SGHAT and CDR2 FQNNGV. V lost 1 base, J lost 10 bases, and 8 bases lay in between. This CDR3 has 12 residues. The CDR3 coding sequence is TGTGCCAGCAGCTTAGGGGTTTCTATTCAGTACTTC. It is translated as CASSLGVSIQYF.

This clonotype was seen a handful of times. The J gene is TRBJ2-1, the V gene TRBV14; 7 bases align to TRBD2. Germline V CDR1 and CDR2: SGHDN, FVKESK. After removal of 4 bases from V and 3 bases from J, the junction contained 9 bases not matched to a gene. This CDR3 has 16 residues. CDR3 amino acids: CASSRDRASGYNEQFF. CDR3 sequence (DNA): TGTGCCAGCAGCCGCGACCGTGCTAGCGGCTACAATGAGCAGTTCTTC. Using reference TRBV14 and TRBJ2-1 for the parts outside the CDR3, the full variable domain is EAGVTQFPSHSVIEKGQTVTLRCDPISGHDNLYWYRRVMGKEIKFLLHFVKESKQDESGMPNNRFLAERTGGTYSTLKVQPAELEDSGVYFCASSRDRASGYNEQFFGPGTRLTVL.

This chain joins TRBV12-3 or TRBV12-4 and TRBJ2-5; 7 bases are a match to TRBD1. V lost 5 bases to trimming and J lost 1 base; unmatched junction nucleotides: 7. The CDR3 extends over 15 amino acids. CDR3 amino acids: CASSHSRDSQETQYF. The DNA for the CDR3 is TGTGCCAGCAGTCACTCCCGGGACAGCCAAGAGACCCAGTACTTC.